This TCR beta chain was obtained from a study of shared clonotypes between healthy human individuals. Germline CDR1 MNHNY, CDR2 SVGAGI (reference sequence). V was cut by 0 bases and J by 7 bases, with 15 bases left in between. The CDR3 extends over 15 amino acids. Generated by immunoSEQ multiplex PCR, the TCRdb table keeps only in-frame clones and is missing some. The sample has over 2 million clones, 95% seen once. The sequenced sample consisted of naive CD4+ T cells sorted from blood. The subset: CD45RA+ positively selected. This chain links TRBV6-6 with TRBJ1-1, with D unclear. The clonotype comes from a man aged 18 to 35 in good health. The CDR3 loop reads CASSYSMGNEREAFF. The CDR3 DNA follows: TGTGCCAGCAGTTACTCGATGGGGAACGAGCGTGAAGCTTTCTTT.